This TCR beta chain originates from a study of blood T cell repertoires in COVID-19 (dated by TCRdb to between 2020 and 2021). In terms of the full investigation: Collaborator samples came from the United States, Italy and Spain and covered acute and convalescent phases of COVID-19. HLA class I and class II types, where available, came from metadata supplied by the sample provider rather than from assay-based typing. The sample metadata nearly always contained a de-identified subject ID, COVID-19 status, age in years and sex. A freely available public database, intended as a resource for researchers studying the immune response to SARS-CoV-2, is where the repertoires were released. Deeply sampled blood TCRbeta repertoires from subjects exposed to, actively infected with, or recovered from COVID-19 were included in the dataset. Samples came from the ongoing ImmuneRACE study (first 160 participants) plus 1,254 subjects from 6 global collaborators. The material from the prospective study consisted of cDNA or gDNA derived from T cells, B-cell-depleted T cells, or PBMCs.

Enrolling through a virtual design, the prospective study's participants ranged in age from roughly 18 to 90 years and lived across roughly 23 United States geographic areas. To assign participants to cohorts, the prospective study relied on clinical history that participants themselves reported in a screening survey and a study questionnaire. A participant counted as exposed if, within 2 weeks of entering the study, that participant had been in contact with someone who had a PCR-confirmed or clinician-diagnosed COVID-19 case. In the prospective study, whole blood, serum and a nasopharyngeal or oropharyngeal swab were collected from each participant by mobile phlebotomists. Over an approximately 2-month period, participants in the prospective study had the option of providing additional blood draws and questionnaires. Prospective study blood samples were shipped either frozen or at room temperature before DNA extraction.

The CDR3, from cysteine to phenylalanine, totals 15 residues. The DNA shown is the 45-base CDR3, in frame from base 1. For this chain, trimming is 6 bases at the V end and 8 bases at the J end, and the number of junction bases without a gene match is 11. The germline V gene yields MNHEY for CDR1 and SVGAGI for CDR2. TCRbeta CDR3 regions were amplified from genomic DNA by means of the immunoSEQ Assay, a bias-controlled multiplex PCR. The source study handled its data this way. The number of nucleated cells in each sample was estimated by amplification of reference gene primers within the assay. Sequence reads were collapsed and filtered to measure the absolute abundance of every unique TCRbeta CDR3 rearrangement. For each sample, productive Simpson clonality was calculated as the square root of Simpson's diversity index over productive rearrangements. The source is immuneACCESS, and TCRdb retained only in-frame sequences with V and J called. Part of the clones is not carried over; for the studies checked, unresolved V genes explain less than half of this, and the remainder is unexplained. V and J calls plus clone size are reproduced from that table; the DNA served to infer D and trimming. The sample has more than 150,000 clones on record, approximately 80% of them singletons. The ten largest clones take up approximately 15% of the sample.

Points on this clone: The antigen it recognizes is unknown. Base qualities are missing; no much larger clone stands one base away.

Points the paper makes about the study in general: How much clinical and demographic metadata was included differed by source and by participant, and the metadata was provided uncurated.

This TCR came from a man between 60 and 70 years old who had been exposed to COVID-19. Specimen: PBMCs or T cells enriched from blood (not recorded which). Rearrangement joined TRBV6-5 to TRBJ2-1; the central 9 bases match TRBD1. CDR3 reads: CASRRSGTGWDEQFF. The DNA sequence is TGTGCCAGCAGAAGAAGCGGGACAGGGTGGGATGAGCAGTTCTTC.